This passage covers 31 T cell receptor beta chains from one sample sequenced in a study of CD4 T cells in relation to SARS-CoV-2 and coronaviruses (dated by TCRdb to the early 2020s). The library was prepared using the immunoSEQ multiplex PCR assay. The table was pulled from immuneACCESS by TCRdb, which kept in-frame rearrangements only. Such tables lose some clones; where checked, under half of the loss comes from unresolved V genes, and the rest has no known cause. The sample includes approximately 50,000 clones, with under 95% observed a single time. The ten largest clones add up to around 0.43% of the sample. The sample was naive CD4+ T cells from PBMCs. Taken with the paper, the label for cell subset or site translates to: naive CD4+ T cells isolated by negative enrichment. All receptors come from an adult with COVID-19.

The chain carries TRBV18 and TRBJ2-5; 12 bases map to TRBD2. V shed 4 bases, J shed 7 bases, and the junction held 10 bases outside the gene matches. The CDR3 extends over 16 amino acids. Germline V gives CDR1 KGHSH, CDR2 LQKENI. The CDR3 region is CASSRWTSGTDATQYF. CDR3 DNA: TGTGCCAGCTCACGATGGACTAGCGGGACAGACGCGACCCAGTACTTC. Full variable domain (remainder filled in from reference TRBV18 and TRBJ2-5): NAGVMQNPRHLVRRRGQEARLRCSPMKGHSHVYWYRQLPEEGLKFMVYLQKENIIDESGMPKERFSAEFPKEGPSILRIQQVVRGDSAAYFCASSRWTSGTDATQYFGPGTRLLVL.

The V and J genes are TRBV19 and TRBJ1-5; 7 bases align to TRBD1. Germline V gene lookup returns CDR1 LNHDA and CDR2 SQIVND (reference sequence). Trimming took 3 bases from V and 2 from J; bases not matched to a gene: 4. The CDR3 has 15 residues. The CDR3 DNA is TGTGCCAGTAGTATTACAGGGGTCGGCAATCAGCCCCAGCATTTT. Amino acids: CASSITGVGNQPQHF.

The rearrangement joins TRBV6-5 to TRBJ2-1, with D possibly being TRBD2 (6 bases). Deletions cut 4 bases from V and 8 bases from J, with 18 bases between. Germline assignment: CDR1 MNHEY and CDR2 SVGAGI. The length of the CDR3 is 15 residues. The CDR3 DNA sequence: TGTGCCAGCAGTTTAGCGGATGCCGGATTCGATGAGCAGTTCTTC. Its translation is CASSLADAGFDEQFF.

J is TRBJ1-1 and V is TRBV3-1 (or the pseudogene TRBV3-2); D unresolved. The CDR3 extends over 12 amino acids. V shed 6 bases and J shed 0 bases, with 5 bases lying between them. Germline values: CDR1 LGHDT, CDR2 YNNKEL (reference sequence). CDR3 protein: CASRDMNTEAFF. The CDR3 DNA follows: TGTGCCAGCAGGGATATGAACACTGAAGCTTTCTTT.

The genes are TRBV4-2 and TRBJ2-6; D is ambiguous. The CDR3 has 17 residues. Trimming pared 0 bases from V and 0 bases from J, leaving 9 bases between. Germline CDR1 and CDR2: LGHNA and YNFKEQ. The CDR3 DNA reads TGTGCCAGCAGCCAAGACAGCGAAAACTCTGGGGCCAACGTCCTGACTTTC. Amino acid sequence: CASSQDSENSGANVLTF.

This clone showed up just once. V gene TRBV10-3 combines with J gene TRBJ2-5; the D is unclear. The CDR3 loop spans 13 amino acids. Germline values: CDR1 ENHRY, CDR2 SYGVKD. Trimming shortened V by 1 base and J by 3 bases, and 6 bases separated the two germline ends. The CDR3 DNA reads as TGTGCCATCAGTGAGTTCCGTGAAGAGACCCAGTACTTC. The encoded protein is CAISEFREETQYF.

This chain uses TRBV7-3 with TRBJ2-7, with TRBD2 identical over 11 bases. V lost 5 bases, J lost 4 bases, and 4 bases stayed unmatched. Germline assignment: CDR1 SGHTA and CDR2 FQGTGA. This CDR3 comprises 14 residues. The CDR3 loop reads CASSTSGSTYEQYF. CDR3 nucleotides: TGTGCCAGCAGCACTAGCGGGAGTACGTACGAGCAGTACTTC.

The chain combines TRBV7-2 with TRBJ1-3; 7 bases map to TRBD1. After removal of 6 bases from V and 7 bases from J, the junction contained 12 bases not matched to a gene. This CDR3 comprises 15 residues. CDR1 is SGHTA, CDR2 FQGNSA, per germline. The chain's CDR3 is CASRPGDREGNTIYF. The CDR3 DNA is TGTGCCAGCAGACCGGGGGACAGAGAAGGCAACACCATATATTTT.

The chain links TRBV5-1 to TRBJ2-4, with a tentative D call TRBD2 (7 bases). This CDR3 comprises 20 residues. Per the germline V gene, CDR1 is SGHRS and CDR2 is YFSETQ. The V end was cut by 4 bases, the J end by 1 base, with 27 bases between. Here the CDR3 DNA reads TGCGCCAGCAGCATCCGACAAGCAGGGGAGGGGGACATGGCCAAAAACATTCAGTACTTC. Protein product: CASSIRQAGEGDMAKNIQYF.

This sequence joins TRBV27 and TRBJ1-1; TRBD1 might be the D (5 bases). With 4 bases removed from V and 9 bases from J, the gap between germline ends came to 15 bases. The CDR3 has 13 residues. Germline values: CDR1 MNHEY, CDR2 SMNVEV (reference sequence). Here the CDR3 DNA reads TGTGCCAGCAGTTCGTCTCAGGGATCCAAAGCTTTCTTT. Encoded protein: CASSSSQGSKAFF.

CDR3 DNA: TGCAGCGTTGTCCCAGTCACAGATACGCAGTATTTT. Amino acids: CSVVPVTDTQYF. The V call is TRBV29-1, the J call TRBJ2-3; D is unclear. In germline, CDR1 is SQVTM, CDR2 ANQGSEA. The CDR3 has 12 residues. The V gene lost 4 bases and the J gene lost 2 bases, with 7 bases spanning the gap.

V gene TRBV6-1 combines with J gene TRBJ2-7; TRBD1 matches at 10 bases. The germline V gene encodes CDR1 MNHNS and CDR2 SASEGT. This CDR3 is built from 19 residues. Trimming cost V 3 bases and J 2 bases; bases outside gene matches: 16. CDR3 nucleotides: TGTGCCAGCAGTGATAATTTTTCTTGGTTGGGACAGGGGACCTACGAGCAGTACTTC. Amino acid sequence: CASSDNFSWLGQGTYEQYF.

The chain links TRBV3-1 (or the pseudogene TRBV3-2) to TRBJ2-3; 14 bases are a match to TRBD2. CDR1 LGHDT and CDR2 YNNKEL come from the germline V gene (reference sequence). The CDR3 loop spans 18 amino acids. With 4 bases clipped from V and 3 bases from J, the junction kept 9 bases outside the gene matches. The CDR3 DNA is TGTGCCAGCAGCCGCTCCGGGACTAGCGGGAGTTGGACAGATACGCAGTATTTT. It encodes CASSRSGTSGSWTDTQYF.

V and J are TRBV5-1 and TRBJ2-3; D call uncertain. The CDR3 runs 14 residues. V lost 3 bases and J 2 bases, leaving 10 bases between the germline ends. In germline, CDR1 is SGHRS, CDR2 YFSETQ. The CDR3 coding sequence is TGCGCCAGCAGCTCCTCCACCTTCACAGATACGCAGTATTTT. Translated, it gives CASSSSTFTDTQYF.

The chain couples TRBV12-3 or TRBV12-4 to TRBJ2-1, with D perhaps given as TRBD1 or TRBD2 (5 bases each). The CDR3 is 13 residues long. Trimming shortened V by 8 bases and J by 10 bases, and 18 bases separated the two germline ends. CDR3 in amino acids: CASRSPPGTEQFF. CDR3 DNA sequence: TGTGCCAGCCGCTCACCGCCTGGGACGGAGCAGTTCTTC.

V and J are TRBV28 and TRBJ2-7, with D perhaps matching TRBD2 (6 bases). Trimming removed 4 bases from V and 6 bases from J, with 13 bases in between. This CDR3 spans 13 amino acids. Germline V gene sequence: CDR1 MDHEN, CDR2 SYDVKM. Written as DNA, the CDR3 is TGTGCCAGCAGTTCATTTCCGGGAGCCGAGCAGTACTTC. This sequence encodes CASSSFPGAEQYF.

The rearrangement uses TRBV19 and TRBJ1-5, with 7 bases matching TRBD1. The CDR3 has 13 amino acids. CDR1 and CDR2 (germline): LNHDA, SQIVND (reference sequence). The V gene end was trimmed by 9 bases and the J gene end by 0 bases; junction bases not matched to a gene: 2. The CDR3 DNA reads as TGTGCCAGCGGACAGGATAGCAATCAGCCCCAGCATTTT. It is translated as CASGQDSNQPQHF.

The CDR3: CASSLSGSSYNEQFF. The CDR3 DNA sequence: TGTGCCAGCAGCCTTAGCGGGAGCTCCTACAATGAGCAGTTCTTC. The V gene is TRBV7-9, the J gene TRBJ2-1, with TRBD2 identical over 9 bases. V shed 5 bases and J 0 bases; nucleotides not matched to a gene: 2. The CDR3 has 15 amino acids. Germline CDR1 SEHNR, CDR2 FQNEAQ (reference sequence).

The chain uses TRBV5-6 and TRBJ2-3, with a tentative D call TRBD2 (7 bases). V lost 4 bases and J 5 bases, leaving 20 bases between the germline ends. This CDR3 comprises 16 residues. Germline V gene data show CDR1 as SGHDT and CDR2 as YYEEEE. The CDR3 here is CASSGRGTPGGDTQYF. The CDR3 DNA reads TGTGCCAGCAGCGGGAGGGGGACCCCTGGGGGAGATACGCAGTATTTT.

The rearrangement links TRBV27 to TRBJ1-1; D is perhaps TRBD1 (5 bases). The germline gives CDR1 MNHEY, CDR2 SMNVEV (reference sequence). V was clipped by 4 bases and J by 11 bases, with 20 bases between them. The CDR3 contains 14 residues. The CDR3 reads CASSWGVTALNAFF. The CDR3 coding sequence is TGTGCCAGCAGTTGGGGGGTTACGGCCCTGAACGCTTTCTTT.

The chain carries TRBV28 and TRBJ1-3; D not resolved. The V end was cut by 6 bases, the J end by 4 bases, with 16 bases between. CDR1 is MDHEN and CDR2 is SYDVKM in the germline V gene. The length of the CDR3 is 15 residues. CDR3 loop: CASRVGISTGNTIYF. CDR3 bases: TGTGCCAGCAGAGTCGGGATATCTACCGGAAACACCATATATTTT.

The V and J genes are TRBV5-8 and TRBJ2-1; the D is unclear. V was trimmed by 6 bases and J by 2 bases, leaving 12 bases between them. The CDR3 spans 14 residues. Germline lookup yields CDR1 SGHTS and CDR2 YDEGEE. The CDR3 here is CASTPRLTYNEQFF. CDR3 DNA sequence: TGTGCCAGCACCCCCCGCCTTACCTACAATGAGCAGTTCTTC.

J is TRBJ2-1 and V is TRBV9; D is possibly TRBD2 (6 bases). V was clipped by 5 bases and J by 3 bases, with 12 bases between them. Germline loops: CDR1 SGDLS, CDR2 YYNGEE. The CDR3 extends over 14 amino acids. CDR3: CASSGGFSYNEQFF. The CDR3 coding sequence is TGTGCCAGCAGTGGGGGGTTTAGCTACAATGAGCAGTTCTTC.

The CDR3 DNA is TGTGCCAGCTCACCAAACAGGGGGCTAAGGACAGATACGCAGTATTTT. It specifies CASSPNRGLRTDTQYF. This chain uses TRBV18 with TRBJ2-3; 9 bases agree with TRBD1. The CDR3 has 16 residues. Per the germline V gene, CDR1 is KGHSH and CDR2 is LQKENI. With 2 bases clipped from V and 3 bases from J, the junction kept 6 bases outside the gene matches.

This clone was recorded only once. The chain carries TRBV7-9 and TRBJ2-2, with TRBD2 identical over 8 bases. The length of the CDR3 is 19 residues. After removal of 2 bases from V and 0 bases from J, the junction contained 11 bases not matched to a gene. In germline, CDR1 is SEHNR, CDR2 FQNEAQ (reference sequence). Written as DNA, the CDR3 is TGTGCCAGCAGCTTATCCCTGGCGGGAGGCCTGTCGAACACCGGGGAGCTGTTTTTT. Translating gives CASSLSLAGGLSNTGELFF. Based on the CDR3 plus reference TRBV7-9 and TRBJ2-2, the full variable domain is DTGVSQNPRHKITKRGQNVTFRCDPISEHNRLYWYRQTLGQGPEFLTYFQNEAQLEKSRLLSDRFSAERPKGSFSTLEIQRTEQGDSAMYLCASSLSLAGGLSNTGELFFGEGSRLTVL.

This sequence joins TRBV18 and TRBJ1-5; D is undetermined. The CDR3 contains 14 residues. V lost 6 bases and J lost 4, with 13 bases in between. The germline V gene encodes CDR1 KGHSH and CDR2 LQKENI. DNA for the CDR3: TGTGCCAGCTCTCACCGGGCCATTAATCAGCCCCAGCATTTT. Protein product: CASSHRAINQPQHF.

The chain recombines TRBV28 with TRBJ2-1; TRBD2 is a possible D gene (6 bases). V dropped 7 bases and J dropped 16 bases, with 17 bases sitting between them. Germline lookup yields CDR1 MDHEN and CDR2 SYDVKM. The CDR3 runs 11 residues. The CDR3 DNA reads as TGTGCCAGCACAAGGAGTCGGGAGATTTTCTTC. Translated: CASTRSREIFF.

The rearrangement links TRBV4-3 to TRBJ2-3; D ambiguous. CDR1 and CDR2 (germline): LGHNA, YSLEER. Between the trimmed V and J ends, which lost 0 bases and 2 bases, there was a span of 9 bases. The CDR3 length is 15 residues. CDR3 sequence reads: CASSQEAHLTDTQYF. The CDR3 coding sequence is TGCGCCAGCAGCCAAGAGGCCCACCTCACAGATACGCAGTATTTT.

V gene TRBV6-5 combines with J gene TRBJ1-5, with 7 bases aligning to TRBD1. The V segment lost 0 bases and the J segment 4 bases; nucleotides outside the gene matches: 3. Germline V gene lookup returns CDR1 MNHEY and CDR2 SVGAGI. The CDR3 loop spans 15 amino acids. The CDR3 region has the DNA TGTGCCAGCAGTTACTCGATCAGGGGGAATCAGCCCCAGCATTTT. Protein sequence: CASSYSIRGNQPQHF.

The rearrangement links TRBV6-5 to TRBJ2-7; 9 bases are shared with TRBD2. The J segment lost 0 bases and the V segment lost 6 bases, leaving 3 bases of the junction unmatched. CDR1 and CDR2 (germline): MNHEY, SVGAGI. This CDR3 is built from 14 residues. Written as DNA, the CDR3 is TGTGCCAGCAGGCTAGCGGGAAACTCCTACGAGCAGTACTTC. Translation: CASRLAGNSYEQYF.

This chain links TRBV7-3 with TRBJ1-1; D uncertain. CDR3 length: 14 amino acids. CDR1 and CDR2 (germline): SGHTA, FQGTGA. The V and J ends lost 0 bases and 1 base respectively, with 6 bases between them. This chain's CDR3 is CASSLTGENTEAFF. The DNA of the CDR3 is TGTGCCAGCAGCTTAACCGGCGAGAACACTGAAGCTTTCTTT.